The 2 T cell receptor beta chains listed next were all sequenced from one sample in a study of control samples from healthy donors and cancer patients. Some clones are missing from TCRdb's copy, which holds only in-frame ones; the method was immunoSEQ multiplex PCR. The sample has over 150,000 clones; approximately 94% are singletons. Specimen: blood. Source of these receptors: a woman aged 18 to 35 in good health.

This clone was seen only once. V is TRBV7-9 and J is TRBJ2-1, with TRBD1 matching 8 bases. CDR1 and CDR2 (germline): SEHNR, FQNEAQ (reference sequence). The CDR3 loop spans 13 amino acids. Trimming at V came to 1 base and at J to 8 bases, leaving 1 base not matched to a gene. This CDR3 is CASSLDRGYEQFF. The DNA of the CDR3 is TGTGCCAGCAGCTTAGACAGGGGGTATGAGCAGTTCTTC.

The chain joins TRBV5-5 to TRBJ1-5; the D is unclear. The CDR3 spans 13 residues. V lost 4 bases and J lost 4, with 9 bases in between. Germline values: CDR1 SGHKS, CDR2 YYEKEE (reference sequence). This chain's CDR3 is CASSRNNNQPQHF. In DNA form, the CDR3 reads TGTGCCAGCAGCCGTAATAATAATCAGCCCCAGCATTTT. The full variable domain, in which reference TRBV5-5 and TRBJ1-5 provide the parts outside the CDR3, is DAGVTQSPTHLIKTRGQQVTLRCSPISGHKSVSWYQQVLGQGPQFIFQYYEKEERGRGNFPDRFSARQFPNYSSELNVNALLLGDSALYLCASSRNNNQPQHFGDGTRLSIL.